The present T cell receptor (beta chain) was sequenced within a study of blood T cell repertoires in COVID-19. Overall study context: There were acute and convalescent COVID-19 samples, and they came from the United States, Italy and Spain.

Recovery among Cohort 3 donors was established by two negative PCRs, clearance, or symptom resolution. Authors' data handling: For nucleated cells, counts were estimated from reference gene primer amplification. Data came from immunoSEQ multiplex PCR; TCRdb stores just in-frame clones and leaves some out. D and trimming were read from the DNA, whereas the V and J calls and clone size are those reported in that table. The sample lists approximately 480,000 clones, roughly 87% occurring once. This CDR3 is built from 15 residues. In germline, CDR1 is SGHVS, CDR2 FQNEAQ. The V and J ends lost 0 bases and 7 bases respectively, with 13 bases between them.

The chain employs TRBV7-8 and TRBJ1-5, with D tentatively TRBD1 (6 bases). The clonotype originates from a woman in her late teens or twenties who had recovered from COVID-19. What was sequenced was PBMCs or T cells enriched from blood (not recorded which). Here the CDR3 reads CASSLAGTIGQPQHF. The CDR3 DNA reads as TGTGCCAGCAGCTTAGCCGGGACAATCGGCCAGCCCCAGCATTTT.